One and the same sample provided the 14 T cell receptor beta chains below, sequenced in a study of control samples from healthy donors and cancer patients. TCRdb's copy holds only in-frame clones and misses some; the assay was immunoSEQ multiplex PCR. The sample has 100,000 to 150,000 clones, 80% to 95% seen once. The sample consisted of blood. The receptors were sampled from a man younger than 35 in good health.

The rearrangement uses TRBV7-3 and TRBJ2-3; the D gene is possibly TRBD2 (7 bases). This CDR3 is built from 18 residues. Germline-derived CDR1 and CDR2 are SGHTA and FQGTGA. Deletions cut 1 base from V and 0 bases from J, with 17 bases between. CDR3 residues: CASSLKGVAGASTDTQYF. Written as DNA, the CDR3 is TGTGCCAGCAGCTTAAAGGGGGTGGCGGGGGCCAGCACAGATACGCAGTATTTT.

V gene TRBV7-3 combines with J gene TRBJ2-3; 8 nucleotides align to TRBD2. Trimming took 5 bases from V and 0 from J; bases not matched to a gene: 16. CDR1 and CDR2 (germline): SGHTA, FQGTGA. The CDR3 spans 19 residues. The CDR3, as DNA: TGTGCCAGCAGCCTACAGGGTTCGGGAGGGGTTACTAGCACAGATACGCAGTATTTT. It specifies CASSLQGSGGVTSTDTQYF.

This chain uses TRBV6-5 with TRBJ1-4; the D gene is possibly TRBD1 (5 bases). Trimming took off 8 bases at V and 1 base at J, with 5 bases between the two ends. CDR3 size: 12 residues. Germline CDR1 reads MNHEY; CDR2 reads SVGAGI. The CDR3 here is CASQGTNEKLFF. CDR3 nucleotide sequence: TGTGCCAGCCAGGGAACTAATGAAAAACTGTTTTTT.

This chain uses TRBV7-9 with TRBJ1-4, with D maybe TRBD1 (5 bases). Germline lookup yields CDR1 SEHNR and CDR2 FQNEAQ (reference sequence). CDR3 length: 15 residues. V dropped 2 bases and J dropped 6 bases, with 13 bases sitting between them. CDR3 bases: TGTGCCAGCAGCTTATCGGGGGGGTCTGATGAAAAACTGTTTTTT. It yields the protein CASSLSGGSDEKLFF.

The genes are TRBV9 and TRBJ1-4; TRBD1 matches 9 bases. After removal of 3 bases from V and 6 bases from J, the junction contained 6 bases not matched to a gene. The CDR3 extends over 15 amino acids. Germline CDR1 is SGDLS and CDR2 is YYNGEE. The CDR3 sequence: CASSASGTGYEKLFF. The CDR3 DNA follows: TGTGCCAGCAGCGCCTCCGGGACAGGGTATGAAAAACTGTTTTTT.

The CDR3 loop is CAISESSGARNYEQYF. The DNA for the CDR3 is TGTGCCATCAGTGAGTCGTCTGGAGCCAGAAACTACGAGCAGTACTTC. The chain is built from TRBV10-3 and TRBJ2-7; D is uncertain. Per germline, CDR1 ENHRY and CDR2 SYGVKD. V was cut by 0 bases and J by 3 bases, with 15 bases left in between. CDR3 length: 16 residues.

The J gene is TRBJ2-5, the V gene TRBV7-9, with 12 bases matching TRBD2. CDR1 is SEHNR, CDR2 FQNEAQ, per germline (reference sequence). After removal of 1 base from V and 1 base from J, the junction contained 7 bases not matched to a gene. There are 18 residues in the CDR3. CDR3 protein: CASSLGSSGRGFQETQYF. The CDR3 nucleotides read TGTGCCAGCAGCTTAGGTTCTAGCGGGAGGGGGTTCCAAGAGACCCAGTACTTC.

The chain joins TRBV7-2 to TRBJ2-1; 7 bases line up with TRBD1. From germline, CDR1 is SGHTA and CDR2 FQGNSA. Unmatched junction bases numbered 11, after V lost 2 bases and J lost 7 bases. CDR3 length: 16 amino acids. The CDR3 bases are TGTGCCAGCAGCTTACGGCGACAGGGTGGGAATAATGAGCAGTTCTTC. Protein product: CASSLRRQGGNNEQFF.

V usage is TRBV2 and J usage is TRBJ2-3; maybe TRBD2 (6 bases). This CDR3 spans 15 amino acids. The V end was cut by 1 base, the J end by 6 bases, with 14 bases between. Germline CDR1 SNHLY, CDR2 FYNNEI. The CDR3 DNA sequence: TGTGCCAGCAGTGAAGGCGGGACCTCTTTTGATACGCAGTATTTT. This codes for CASSEGGTSFDTQYF.

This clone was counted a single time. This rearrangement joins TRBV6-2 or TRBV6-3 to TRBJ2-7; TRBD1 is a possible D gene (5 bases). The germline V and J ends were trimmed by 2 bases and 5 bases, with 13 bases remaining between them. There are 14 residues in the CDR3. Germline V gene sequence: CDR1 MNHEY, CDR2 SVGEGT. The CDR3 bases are TGTGCCAGCAGTTACGACCAGGGAATTGACGAGCAGTACGTC. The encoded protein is CASSYDQGIDEQYV.

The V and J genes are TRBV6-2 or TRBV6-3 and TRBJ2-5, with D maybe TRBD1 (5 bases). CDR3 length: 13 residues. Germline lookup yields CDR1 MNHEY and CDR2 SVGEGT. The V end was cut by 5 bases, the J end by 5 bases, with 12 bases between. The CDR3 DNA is TGTGCCAGCAGTGGCAGGGTGATGGAGACCCAGTACTTC. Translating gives CASSGRVMETQYF.

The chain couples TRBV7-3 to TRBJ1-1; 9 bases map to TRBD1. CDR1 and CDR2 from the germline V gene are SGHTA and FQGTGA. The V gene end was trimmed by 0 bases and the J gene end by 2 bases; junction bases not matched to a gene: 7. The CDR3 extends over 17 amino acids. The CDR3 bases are TGTGCCAGCAGCTTAACCCCCGACAGGGGGTTAAACACTGAAGCTTTCTTT. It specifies CASSLTPDRGLNTEAFF.

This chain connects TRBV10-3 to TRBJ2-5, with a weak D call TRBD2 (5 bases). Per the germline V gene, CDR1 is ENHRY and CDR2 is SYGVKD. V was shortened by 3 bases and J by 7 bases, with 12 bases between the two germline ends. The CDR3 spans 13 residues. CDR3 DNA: TGTGCCATCAGTGACCCAGTCCGGGGGACCCAGTACTTC. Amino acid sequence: CAISDPVRGTQYF.

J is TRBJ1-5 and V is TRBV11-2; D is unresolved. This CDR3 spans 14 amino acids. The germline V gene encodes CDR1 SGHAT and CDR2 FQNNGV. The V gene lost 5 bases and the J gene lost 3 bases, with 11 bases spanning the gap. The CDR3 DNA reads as TGTGCCAGCAGCCCTGGACGTTCCAATCAGCCCCAGCATTTT. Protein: CASSPGRSNQPQHF.